What follows are 4 T cell receptor beta chains derived from one specimen sequenced in a study of T cell responses to AZD1222 COVID-19 vaccine. Sequencing was performed with immunoSEQ multiplex PCR; in TCRdb, only in-frame clones are kept and a portion is missing. The sample includes some 110,000 clones, more than 80% seen only once; the top ten take 4.4%. Sequencing used peripheral blood, obtained 28 days after the second AZD1222 dose. Receptors originate from an adult who received the AZD1222 COVID-19 vaccine.

J is TRBJ1-2 and V is TRBV7-2; D gene uncertain. This CDR3 has 13 amino acids. Per germline, CDR1 SGHTA and CDR2 FQGNSA. The ends were cut back, 3 bases at V and 8 bases at J, with 13 bases in the middle. CDR3 sequence (DNA): TGTGCCAGCAGCTTGCTTGCTGACCGAGGCTACACCTTC. The encoded protein is CASSLLADRGYTF.

This chain links TRBV19 with TRBJ1-2; perhaps TRBD1 as D (5 bases). Germline loops: CDR1 LNHDA, CDR2 SQIVND (reference sequence). The CDR3 loop spans 14 amino acids. V was cut by 7 bases and J by 6 bases, with 18 bases left in between. The CDR3 sequence: CASTIDPRGDGYTF. CDR3 nucleotide sequence: TGTGCCAGTACTATTGACCCCCGAGGGGATGGCTACACCTTC.

The sample holds a few counts of this clone. The V gene is TRBV4-1, the J gene TRBJ2-5, with a possible D match to TRBD1 (6 bases). This CDR3 has 16 amino acids. Germline CDR1 reads MGHRA; CDR2 reads YSYEKL. V gave up 0 bases and J gave up 0 bases, with 11 bases separating them. The CDR3 DNA is TGCGCCAGCAGCCAAGATCTTGGACAGCACCAAGAGACCCAGTACTTC. Encoded protein: CASSQDLGQHQETQYF.

This clone was recorded only once. The V and J genes are TRBV28 and TRBJ1-5; D gene unclear. Germline CDR1 reads MDHEN; CDR2 reads SYDVKM. V was cut by 3 bases and J by 1 base, with 7 bases left in between. The CDR3 runs 14 residues. The chain's CDR3 is CASSLAPSNQPQHF. The CDR3 DNA is TGTGCCAGCAGTTTGGCGCCAAGCAATCAGCCCCAGCATTTT. The variable domain in full, with the rest retrieved from reference TRBV28 and TRBJ1-5, is DVKVTQSSRYLVKRTGEKVFLECVQDMDHENMFWYRQDPGLGLRLIYFSYDVKMKEKGDIPEGYSVSREKKERFSLILESASTNQTSMYLCASSLAPSNQPQHFGDGTRLSIL.